This TCR beta chain is from a study of patients and donors after allogeneic stem cell transplantation. TCRdb re-called the RT-PCR reads through MiXCR, storing one row per CDR3 protein. The sample yields tens of thousands of distinct CDR3 sequences, about 5% seen once. Sequencing was carried out using blood, either unsorted or a sorted T cell fraction (not recorded which). The TCR comes from a human donor who was either an allogeneic HSCT recipient or a stem cell or donor lymphocyte infusion donor (not recorded which). It is not recorded whose cells these are; they may come from a transplant donor.

CDR3 DNA: TGTGCCAGCAGACAGGCGGGACTAGAGAGTTCCTACGAGCAGTACTTC. Translated: CASRQAGLESSYEQYF. The rearrangement uses TRBV6-1 and TRBJ2-7; 8 bases agree with TRBD2. There are 16 residues in the CDR3. The V and J ends lost 6 bases and 1 base, in that order; junction bases with no gene match: 11. CDR1 MNHNS and CDR2 SASEGT come from the germline V gene.